A single sample gave rise to the 31 T cell receptor beta chains below, sequenced in a study of T cell clonotyping in hematopoietic cell transplantation. The method was immunoSEQ multiplex PCR; TCRdb's version includes in-frame clones alone and lacks a portion of them. The table shows more than 10,000 clones, with roughly 92% occurring only once. Sequenced here: PBMCs, sampled 100 days after allogeneic stem cell transplant. The receptors derive from a female patient aged 50 to 65 who had an allogeneic stem cell transplant from an unrelated donor, so the T cells may come from the graft donor. Some clones in this sample may be carry-over from other donors' samples.

The V gene is TRBV6-5, the J gene TRBJ1-6, with 10 bases that match TRBD1. Germline loops: CDR1 MNHEY, CDR2 SVGAGI. V was pared by 0 bases and J by 10 bases, with 6 bases of the junction left unmatched. The CDR3 loop spans 16 amino acids. CDR3 residues: CASSYSGTGEESPLHF. CDR3 DNA: TGTGCCAGCAGTTACTCCGGGACAGGGGAAGAATCACCCCTCCACTTT.

The sample holds a few counts of this clone. The chain joins TRBV4-1 to TRBJ1-1, with D hard to call. The CDR3 loop spans 14 amino acids. Germline loops: CDR1 MGHRA, CDR2 YSYEKL. Trimming left V 3 bases short and J 5 bases short, with 13 bases between. The CDR3 here is CASSQETWTTEAFF. Here the CDR3 DNA reads TGCGCCAGCAGCCAGGAGACATGGACTACTGAAGCTTTCTTT.

This clone was detected only once. The chain employs TRBV6-1 and TRBJ1-5, with D unresolved. Germline CDR1 and CDR2: MNHNS and SASEGT. The CDR3 consists of 12 residues. Trimming cost V 4 bases and J 5 bases, with 6 bases left between them. The CDR3 region has the DNA TGTGCCAGCAGTGCAGACTATCAGCCCCAGCATTTT. Amino acid sequence: CASSADYQPQHF.

In regard to this clone: The germline gene is not matched at one end of the junction; a read error may be the cause. The V and J genes are TRBV6-1 and TRBJ1-1, with 10 bases matching TRBD1. CDR1 MNHNS and CDR2 SASEGT come from the germline V gene. The length of the CDR3 is 16 residues. This CDR3 reads CASREGTGAWITEAFF. In DNA, the CDR3 is TGTGCCAGCAGGGAAGGGACAGGGGCATGGATCACTGAAGCTTTCTTT.

V gene TRBV11-3 combines with J gene TRBJ2-1; D not resolved. This CDR3 has 13 amino acids. Trimming stripped 4 bases from V and 2 bases from J, with 6 bases between. Germline lookup yields CDR1 SGHNT and CDR2 YENEEA. The CDR3: CASSSPPYNEQFF. CDR3 bases: TGTGCCAGCAGCTCCCCCCCCTACAATGAGCAGTTCTTC.

J is TRBJ2-7 and V is TRBV5-1; perhaps TRBD1 as D (5 bases). The ends were cut back, 0 bases at V and 5 bases at J, with 12 bases in the middle. From germline, CDR1 is SGHRS and CDR2 YFSETQ. The CDR3 loop spans 14 amino acids. For the CDR3, the DNA is TGCGCCAGCAGCTTGGCAGGGAACCCCCACGAGCAGTACTTC. This gives the protein CASSLAGNPHEQYF.

The genes are TRBV6-5 and TRBJ2-2; D not resolved. Per germline, CDR1 MNHEY and CDR2 SVGAGI. V was clipped by 5 bases and J by 4 bases, with 11 bases between them. The CDR3 has 14 residues. CDR3 protein: CASSPQQLTGELFF. In nucleotides, the CDR3 is TGTGCCAGCAGTCCCCAACAGCTCACCGGGGAGCTGTTTTTT.

The chain recombines TRBV6-5 with TRBJ2-4, with TRBD1 matching over 7 bases. Trimming at V came to 2 bases and at J to 8 bases, leaving 9 bases not matched to a gene. Germline loops: CDR1 MNHEY, CDR2 SVGAGI. CDR3 length: 15 residues. The CDR3 nucleotides read TGTGCCAGCAGTTACACGACAGGGATCGGTGACATTCAGTACTTC. Protein product: CASSYTTGIGDIQYF.

V gene TRBV28 combines with J gene TRBJ1-1, with D possibly TRBD1 on 5 matching bases. The V and J ends lost 6 bases and 5 bases respectively, with 16 bases between them. The CDR3 consists of 14 residues. Germline assignment: CDR1 MDHEN and CDR2 SYDVKM. CDR3 nucleotides: TGTGCCAGCAGCTACCACAGGTCGGCGACTGAAGCTTTCTTT. Encoded protein: CASSYHRSATEAFF.

The chain is built from TRBV7-8 and TRBJ1-5, with D tentatively TRBD1 (5 bases). CDR1 is SGHVS and CDR2 is FQNEAQ in the germline V gene. CDR3 length: 17 residues. V was shortened by 6 bases and J by 1 base, with 19 bases between the two germline ends. The chain's CDR3 is CASSSYGGSLSNQPQHF. The CDR3 DNA reads as TGTGCCAGCAGTTCTTACGGGGGGTCTCTGAGCAATCAGCCCCAGCATTTT.

The J gene is TRBJ1-2, the V gene TRBV6-1; D call uncertain. Germline CDR1 reads MNHNS; CDR2 reads SASEGT. The length of the CDR3 is 16 residues. V gave up 1 base and J gave up 0 bases, with 12 bases separating them. CDR3 residues: CASSEGWGGTNYGYTF. CDR3 in DNA: TGTGCCAGCAGTGAAGGATGGGGAGGAACTAACTATGGCTACACCTTC.

DNA of the CDR3: TGTGCCAGTAGAGAGGGGCAGGGAGGTTCACCCCTCCACTTT. It is translated as CASREGQGGSPLHF. The chain uses TRBV19 and TRBJ1-6; D might be TRBD1 (5 bases). The CDR3 runs 14 residues. Germline CDR1 is LNHDA and CDR2 is SQIVND (reference sequence). The V and J ends lost 6 bases and 9 bases respectively, with 15 bases between them.

J is TRBJ2-7 and V is TRBV4-3; 8 bases agree with TRBD1. The CDR3 loop spans 16 amino acids. V lost 1 base, J lost 3 bases, and 8 bases stayed unmatched. Germline CDR1 and CDR2: LGHNA and YSLEER. CDR3 region: CASSQGAGGLSYEQYF. Here the CDR3 DNA reads TGCGCCAGCAGCCAAGGTGCAGGGGGCCTAAGCTACGAGCAGTACTTC.

V gene TRBV2 combines with J gene TRBJ2-7; TRBD2 aligns across 8 bases. There are 14 residues in the CDR3. With V trimmed by 8 bases and J by 0 bases, 6 bases remained unmatched. Germline CDR1 SNHLY, CDR2 FYNNEI. The CDR3 loop reads CASFRLANSYEQYF. CDR3 DNA sequence: TGTGCCAGCTTCCGACTAGCGAACTCCTACGAGCAGTACTTC.

This chain links TRBV2 with TRBJ2-1; D is perhaps TRBD1 (5 bases). Germline CDR1 and CDR2: SNHLY and FYNNEI. Trimming removed 2 bases at V and 3 bases at J, with 8 bases between. The CDR3 contains 14 residues. The DNA of the CDR3 is TGTGCCAGCAGTGAATTAGGGGTCTACAATGAGCAGTTCTTC. Its protein is CASSELGVYNEQFF.

CDR3 amino acids: CASSVDGTMVQYF. The CDR3 DNA reads as TGTGCCAGCAGTGTTGACGGGACGATGGTGCAGTACTTC. The chain joins TRBV2 to TRBJ2-7; the D call may be TRBD1 or TRBD2 (5 bases each). The germline V gene encodes CDR1 SNHLY and CDR2 FYNNEI. Trimming shortened V by 4 bases and J by 9 bases, and 16 bases separated the two germline ends. This CDR3 is built from 13 residues.

The rearrangement links TRBV21-1 to TRBJ2-2. TRBV21-1 is shown as a pseudogene. CDR3 length equals 16 residues. Here the CDR3 DNA reads TGTGCCAGCAGCCTAGGCAGGCCGACGAACACCGGGGAGCTGTTTTTT. It specifies CASSLGRPTNTGELFF.

The chain recombines TRBV28 with TRBJ2-4, with a tentative D call TRBD1 (7 bases). The germline gives CDR1 MDHEN, CDR2 SYDVKM. This CDR3 is built from 15 residues. V was trimmed by 5 bases and J by 8 bases, leaving 19 bases between them. The CDR3 bases are TGTGCCAGCAGTCGGGGTGGGGCCAGGGGGGACATTCAGTACTTC. It yields the protein CASSRGGARGDIQYF. Variable domain in full (rest from reference TRBV28 and TRBJ2-4): DVKVTQSSRYLVKRTGEKVFLECVQDMDHENMFWYRQDPGLGLRLIYFSYDVKMKEKGDIPEGYSVSREKKERFSLILESASTNQTSMYLCASSRGGARGDIQYFGAGTRLSVL.

The J gene is TRBJ2-7, the V gene TRBV30, with unresolved D. Trimming cost V 0 bases and J 4 bases, with 4 bases left between them. The CDR3 is made up of 11 amino acids. The germline V gene has CDR1 GTSNPN and CDR2 SVGIG (reference sequence). CDR3 coding DNA: TGTGCCTGGAGTGTACAGTACGAGCAGTACTTC. Protein product: CAWSVQYEQYF.

The chain joins TRBV14 to TRBJ1-1; D call uncertain. This CDR3 contains 15 residues. Trimming pared 0 bases from V and 8 bases from J, leaving 16 bases between. In germline, CDR1 is SGHDN, CDR2 FVKESK. The CDR3 reads CASSQDLFDGEEAFF. Written as DNA, the CDR3 is TGTGCCAGCAGCCAAGATCTTTTCGACGGAGAGGAAGCTTTCTTT.

The chain is built from TRBV29-1 and TRBJ1-1, with D unresolved. Deletions cut 4 bases from V and 3 bases from J, with 9 bases between. The CDR3 length is 12 residues. Germline V gives CDR1 SQVTM, CDR2 ANQGSEA. The CDR3 region has the DNA TGCAGCGTTGTTACGGAGTACACTGAAGCTTTCTTT. It specifies CSVVTEYTEAFF.

The genes are TRBV5-1 and TRBJ1-6; possibly TRBD1 for D (5 bases). With 5 bases removed from V and 7 bases from J, the gap between germline ends came to 19 bases. Looked up from germline, CDR1 is SGHRS and CDR2 is YFSETQ. The CDR3 is 16 residues long. The CDR3 protein is CASRSPGRGGNSPLHF. The CDR3 bases are TGCGCCAGCAGGTCACCGGGGAGGGGTGGGAATTCACCCCTCCACTTT. The full variable domain, with the rest looked up from reference TRBV5-1 and TRBJ1-6, is KAGVTQTPRYLIKTRGQQVTLSCSPISGHRSVSWYQQTPGQGLQFLFEYFSETQRNKGNFPGRFSGRQFSNSRSEMNVSTLELGDSALYLCASRSPGRGGNSPLHFGNGTRLTVT.

The chain uses TRBV7-2 and TRBJ1-2; D remains ambiguous. The CDR3 totals 16 residues. Germline CDR1 and CDR2: SGHTA and FQGNSA. Trimming pared 0 bases from V and 5 bases from J, leaving 16 bases between. The CDR3 spells CASSLAVQTGLYGYTF. DNA of the CDR3: TGTGCCAGCAGCTTAGCGGTGCAGACCGGGTTATATGGCTACACCTTC.

In its sample, this clone was seen once. J is TRBJ1-6 and V is TRBV18; unclear D gene. Germline CDR1 and CDR2: KGHSH and LQKENI. This CDR3 comprises 14 residues. Trimming left V 4 bases short and J 7 bases short, with 11 bases between. In DNA, the CDR3 is TGTGCCAGCTCACAGGACCGACGAAATTCACCCCTCCACTTT. Translating it yields CASSQDRRNSPLHF.

J is TRBJ2-7 and V is TRBV7-8; 8 bases agree with TRBD2. Germline V gene sequence: CDR1 SGHVS, CDR2 FQNEAQ. The CDR3 spans 13 residues. The V and J ends lost 0 bases and 6 bases, in that order; junction bases with no gene match: 1. The CDR3 spells CASSLAGTSEQYV. The CDR3 nucleotides read TGTGCCAGCAGCTTAGCGGGGACTAGCGAGCAGTACGTC.

V usage is TRBV6-5 and J usage is TRBJ2-7; TRBD1 is a possible D gene (6 bases). Trimming shortened V by 6 bases and J by 4 bases, and 16 bases separated the two germline ends. CDR1 and CDR2 from the germline V gene are MNHEY and SVGAGI. The CDR3 runs 14 residues. DNA for the CDR3: TGTGCCAGCAGGGACGGACAGCGTCTATACGAGCAGTACTTC. Protein: CASRDGQRLYEQYF.

The chain couples TRBV14 to TRBJ1-4, with D possibly TRBD1 on 6 matching bases. Looked up from germline, CDR1 is SGHDN and CDR2 is FVKESK. The CDR3 consists of 13 residues. The ends were cut back, 4 bases at V and 7 bases at J, with 10 bases in the middle. Here the CDR3 reads CASSLDRVEKLFF. CDR3 sequence (DNA): TGTGCCAGCAGCCTGGACAGAGTTGAAAAACTGTTTTTT.

The genes are TRBV5-6 and TRBJ1-2, with D unclear. Per the germline V gene, CDR1 is SGHDT and CDR2 is YYEEEE. The CDR3 spans 13 residues. The V gene lost 6 bases and the J gene lost 8 bases, with 17 bases spanning the gap. The CDR3 reads CASTNRRGRGYTF. The CDR3 DNA is TGTGCCAGCACCAACCGACGAGGTCGCGGCTACACCTTC. Full variable domain (rest looked up from reference TRBV5-6 and TRBJ1-2): DAGVTQSPTHLIKTRGQQVTLRCSPKSGHDTVSWYQQALGQGPQFIFQYYEEEERQRGNFPDRFSGHQFPNYSSELNVNALLLGDSALYLCASTNRRGRGYTFGSGTRLTVV.

The count of this clone is one. The chain combines TRBV29-1 with TRBJ2-7; TRBD1 agrees at 8 bases. Per germline, CDR1 SQVTM and CDR2 ANQGSEA. CDR3 length: 14 amino acids. V dropped 0 bases and J dropped 3; count of bases not matched to a gene: 4. In nucleotides, the CDR3 is TGCAGCGTTGAAGATGAGGACAGGGACTACGAGCAGTACTTC. Encoded protein: CSVEDEDRDYEQYF.

The chain recombines TRBV2 with TRBJ1-4; 8 bases map to TRBD1. Losses at the gene ends were 4 bases for V and 8 bases for J; bases not matched to a gene: 3. CDR3 size: 13 residues. Germline V gene lookup returns CDR1 SNHLY and CDR2 FYNNEI. The CDR3: CASSGRDREKLFF. CDR3 sequence (DNA): TGTGCCAGCAGTGGTCGGGACAGGGAAAAACTGTTTTTT.

The rearrangement uses TRBV4-1 and TRBJ1-4; 10 bases map to TRBD1. Per the germline V gene, CDR1 is MGHRA and CDR2 is YSYEKL. The V segment lost 1 base and the J segment 9 bases; nucleotides outside the gene matches: 8. The CDR3 is made up of 16 amino acids. The CDR3 DNA reads TGCGCCAGCAGCCAAGTACCGACAGGGGGCGTGAAAAAACTGTTTTTT. Its protein is CASSQVPTGGVKKLFF.